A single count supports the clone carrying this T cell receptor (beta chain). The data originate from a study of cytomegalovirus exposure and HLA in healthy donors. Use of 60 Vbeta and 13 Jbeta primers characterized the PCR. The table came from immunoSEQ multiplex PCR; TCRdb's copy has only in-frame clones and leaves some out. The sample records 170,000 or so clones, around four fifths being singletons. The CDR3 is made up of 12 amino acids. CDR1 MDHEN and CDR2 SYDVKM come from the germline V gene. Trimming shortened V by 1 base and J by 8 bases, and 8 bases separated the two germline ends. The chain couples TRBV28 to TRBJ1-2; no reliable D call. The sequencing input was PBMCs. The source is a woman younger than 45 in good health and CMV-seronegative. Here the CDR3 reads CASSLSPGGYTF. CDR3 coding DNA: TGTGCCAGCAGTTTATCCCCGGGGGGCTACACCTTC.